This note documents a single TCR beta chain sequence. Libraries were prepared by immunoSEQ multiplex PCR; TCRdb keeps only in-frame clonotypes and omits some of them. Among a few hundred thousand clones listed, about 88% were seen once. The CDR3 covers 14 residues. Germline V gene sequence: CDR1 WNHNN, CDR2 SYGVQD (reference sequence). Between the trimmed V and J ends, which lost 6 bases and 0 bases, there was a span of 8 bases. This sample was included in a study of blood T cell repertoires in COVID-19. Background on the study: From the United States, Italy and Spain came samples of acute and convalescent COVID-19.

The V call is TRBV10-1, the J call TRBJ2-2, with D possibly TRBD2 on 6 matching bases. This TCR derives from a woman aged 25 to 39 with COVID-19, enrolled during active disease. Sequencing was performed on peripheral blood. Here the CDR3 reads CASRRDTNTGELFF. DNA of the CDR3: TGCGCCAGCAGGCGGGATACGAACACCGGGGAGCTGTTTTTT.